This T cell receptor (beta chain) was profiled in a study of blood T cell repertoires in COVID-19. At the level of the study: T cells, B-cell-depleted T cells, or PBMCs supplied cDNA or gDNA.

This CDR3 contains 14 residues. Germline CDR1 SGHTS, CDR2 YDEGEE. V lost 0 bases, J lost 8 bases, and 11 bases lay in between. Per the study methods: Nucleated cell counts were estimated from reference gene primer amplification. Measured with immunoSEQ multiplex PCR; TCRdb has only the in-frame clones, and not every one. V, J and clone size are those of that table, while D and trimming were read from the DNA. In the table there are 200,000 to 250,000 clones, approximately 85% of which are singletons. The chain has TRBV5-8 and TRBJ1-4; TRBD1 might be the D (6 bases). The specimen sequenced was peripheral blood. The TCR sequence derives from an elderly woman with COVID-19, enrolled during active disease. The CDR3 reads CASSLEQGREKLFF. The CDR3 region has the DNA TGTGCCAGCAGCTTGGAACAGGGACGCGAAAAACTGTTTTTT.